The T cell receptor beta chain under discussion was sequenced for a study of T cells in Graves' hyperthyroidism and ophthalmopathy (dated by TCRdb to between 2018 and 2021). Some background on the complete study: Peripheral blood samples were taken at the time of initial diagnosis, prior to any treatment. Whether ophthalmopathy could be predicted prospectively was tested in an independent validation cohort made up of 18 to 20 hyperthyroidism patients plus 17 patients who later progressed to ophthalmopathy. TCR Vbeta CDR3 sequencing of fewer than 150 peripheral blood samples (over 40 ophthalmopathy, 75 to 85 hyperthyroidism and roughly 17 progressor patients) is reported in the paper. In addition, the study compared T-cell repertoires in thyroid tissue and in blood from five or six Graves' hyperthyroidism patients. For training and testing, the 100 or so patients in the discovery cohort were randomly divided in a 7:3 ratio. To identify distinguishing TCR V-J signatures, a discovery cohort of 95 to 100 patients was used, comprising some 43 with Graves' ophthalmopathy and roughly 60 with stable Graves' hyperthyroidism. Following sampling, methimazole starting at 30 mg daily was given to hyperthyroidism patients, and high-dose intravenous methylprednisolone was given to ophthalmopathy patients. Summary of the overall study and its limitations: During validation, the model predicted progression to ophthalmopathy a median of approximately six months ahead of onset, with almost 71% sensitivity and more than 72% specificity. Sample size was not statistically predetermined, and blinding of investigators to group allocation was not performed. Most expanded thyroid clonotypes (frequency above 0.001) were also detected in blood, suggesting blood repertoires may reflect thyroid immune responses. A 13 V-J signature model separated ophthalmopathy from stable hyperthyroidism, with nearly 90% sensitivity and 81.08% specificity in cross-validation and 80%/75% in testing.

A patient counted as having stable Graves' hyperthyroidism if no progression to ophthalmopathy occurred over 18 months of follow-up. Hyperthyroidism patients were newly diagnosed, with disease duration under 2 months, and aged 18 to 65 years. The study excluded patients with uncontrolled infections, other autoimmune diseases, pregnancy or lactation. Clinical symptoms, serum thyroxine and TRAb, thyroid ultrasound, and orbital computed tomography formed the basis for the diagnoses. PBMCs were isolated from 10 ml of fresh peripheral blood by Ficoll-Paque density gradient centrifugation. Trizol reagent was used to extract total RNA, and RNA quality was then checked on an Agilent 2100 Bioanalyzer. In this sample, this clonotype turned up a few times. This receptor's antigen is unknown. There are no base qualities to consult, and no much larger clone falls within one base. The CDR1 and CDR2 encoded by the germline V gene are SGHNT and YENEEA. Relative to germline, V is 5 bases shorter and J is 3 bases shorter, with 17 bases between their ends. The CDR3 measures 16 amino acids from cysteine to phenylalanine. Kept here is only the CDR3 DNA, which spans 48 bases and is read in frame from base 1.

The TCR beta CDR3 regions were amplified from the RNA transcripts. For the first round of RT-PCR on the TCR CDR3, the HTBI primer set was used together with the Qiagen OneStep RT-PCR kit. Libraries were constructed in a second round of multiplex PCR, after which size selection and purification were carried out. The libraries were sequenced on an Illumina HiSeq2000 using paired-end 100 bp reads. As for how the authors treated the data: Raw data were processed with SOAPnuke, discarding reads with adapters, uncalled bases, mean Phred below 15, or no exact constant-primer or identifier match. High-quality paired reads were merged with COPE v1.2.5, and unique nucleotide sequences were defined as clonotypes. MiTCR v1.1 was used to align clonotypes to the IMGT TRBV, TRBD and TRBJ reference segments. The analysis was restricted to V-J combinations with a frequency above 0.0001, which together covered just over 98% of the repertoires. A TCS score was defined as the ratio between F50 (clonal expansion) and ExV (chaos), using BLOSUM62-based TCRdist between CDR3 peptides within each V-J. Welch's t-statistics and random forest reduced roughly 540 V-J features to about 12, which were used in a naive Bayes classifier (R e1071). Starting from the raw public reads, TCRdb applied fastp trimming at Q25, assembled clones with MiXCR and retained in-frame beta chains. Every distinct CDR3 protein forms one entry, paired with its most common genes and DNA. The V and J calls were not made by the authors but by TCRdb's processing. In all, the sample holds fewer than 900,000 distinct CDR3 sequences, and 16% of those were seen once. Jointly, the top ten make up around 8.1% of the sample.

The V and J segments used are TRBV11-3 and TRBJ2-1, with TRBD1 as a weak D call on 6 bases. The sample was blood. The source is a man between 18 and 35 years old with Graves' hyperthyroidism. Here the CDR3 is given as CASSPDGQRVYNEQFF. In nucleotides, the sequence is TGTGCCAGCAGCCCGGACGGACAGCGCGTCTACAATGAGCAGTTCTTC.